A selection of T cell receptor beta chains follows, all from one sample in a study of OX40 agonist ivuxolimab in advanced cancers. Some clones are missing from TCRdb's copy, which holds only in-frame ones; the method was immunoSEQ multiplex PCR. The repertoire has 14,000 or so clones, 80% to 95% of them found once; the top ten carry roughly 23%. The sequencing used CD4+ or CD8+ T cells sorted from blood, collected in a trial of the OX40 agonist ivuxolimab. These receptors were obtained from an adult with an advanced solid tumor such as melanoma, head and neck, liver or kidney cancer. CDR3s include the opening cysteine and the closing phenylalanine or tryptophan. D genes are given only for firm matches. Clone size is not always given. Where it is, it says once, few, many or a class for expanded clones.

TGTGCCAGTAGTATAGTTGGGACTAGCGTAGACGAGCAGTACTTC CASSIVGTSVDEQYF TRBJ2-7 TRBV19 TRBD2 NA
TGTGCCAGTAGTATAGGGCAGTCCTCCTACGAGCAGTACTTC CASSIGQSSYEQYF TRBJ2-7 TRBV19 NA NA
TGTGCCAGTAGTTACTGGGGCGACACTGAAGCTTTCTTT CASSYWGDTEAFF TRBJ1-1 TRBV19 NA NA
TGTGCCAGCAGCTCCTTCTCACCTCATTTGACAGGGCAACACGAGCAGTACTTC CASSSFSPHLTGQHEQYF TRBJ2-7 TRBV11-2 TRBD1 once
TGTGCCAGCAGTCCCTGGGAGCGGGACAGCACAGATACGCAGTATTTT CASSPWERDSTDTQYF TRBJ2-3 TRBV6-6 TRBD2 NA
TGTGCCAGCAGTTTAATCAGGGGGTCGGCCGAGCAGTACTTC CASSLIRGSAEQYF TRBJ2-7 TRBV2 TRBD1 once
TGTGCCAGCAGTTTAGCGGGTGTAACTGAAGCTTTCTTT CASSLAGVTEAFF TRBJ1-1 TRBV27 NA NA
TGTGCCAGCAGCTTATTCAGCGGGGGGACCATCAAAGAGACCCAGTACTTC CASSLFSGGTIKETQYF TRBJ2-5 TRBV7-6 TRBD2 NA
TGTGCCAGCAGTTACCCCGGGACAGGGATCACTGAAGCTTTCTTT CASSYPGTGITEAFF TRBJ1-1 TRBV27 TRBD1 once
TGTGCCAGCAGCCCCAACCGAAATGAAAAACTGTTTTTT CASSPNRNEKLFF TRBJ1-4 TRBV7-6 NA once
TGTGCCAGCACGGGGGGCCTAACCCCCTACAATGAGCAGTTCTTC CASTGGLTPYNEQFF TRBJ2-1 TRBV28 NA NA
TGTGCCATCAGGCCGGGGGCCGGGATCGGGGAGCTGTTTTTT CAIRPGAGIGELFF TRBJ2-2 TRBV10-3 NA once
TGTGCCAGCAGCCATTCAGGTGAGCAGTTCTTC CASSHSGEQFF TRBJ2-1 TRBV5-6 NA NA
TGCGCCAGCAGCCAAGATTCAGCGGGAGTTGATACGCAGTATTTT CASSQDSAGVDTQYF TRBJ2-3 TRBV4-3 TRBD2 once
TGTGCCAGCAGCTTAGGATCTGGGGCCAACGTCCTGACTTTC CASSLGSGANVLTF TRBJ2-6 TRBV7-9 NA NA
TGCGCCAGCAGCCCCCCCAATACAGATACGCAGTATTTT CASSPPNTDTQYF TRBJ2-3 TRBV4-3 NA NA
TGTGCCAGCAGCCCCGGACGGGTGAACGTTTTTGAGACCCAGTACTTC CASSPGRVNVFETQYF TRBJ2-5 TRBV28 NA NA
TGTGCCAGCAATACCCTCGGTGAGAAGACCCAGTACTTC CASNTLGEKTQYF TRBJ2-5 TRBV27 NA NA
TGTGCCTGGAGTACGACCGATACGCAGTATTTT CAWSTTDTQYF TRBJ2-3 TRBV30 NA NA
TGTGCCAGCAGTGAAGTAGCGGGGCTGATAGGGAACACTGAAGCTTTCTTT CASSEVAGLIGNTEAFF TRBJ1-1 TRBV6-1 NA NA
TGTGCCAGCAGTGACCTCGGGGGAGCGGGGGGGTACACAGATACGCAGTATTTT CASSDLGGAGGYTDTQYF TRBJ2-3 TRBV2 TRBD2 NA
TGTGCCAGCAGTTACGGGGGACAGGGGCAGCCCCAGCATTTT CASSYGGQGQPQHF TRBJ1-5 TRBV6-5 TRBD1 once
TGCGCCAGCAGCCAGGGGACAGGGAGCTCCTACGAGCAGTACTTC CASSQGTGSSYEQYF TRBJ2-7 TRBV4-1 TRBD1 once
TGTGCCAGCAGTTTGGACAGCAGTAACTATGGCTACACCTTC CASSLDSSNYGYTF TRBJ1-2 TRBV7-9 NA NA
TGTGCCAGCAGTTTATCGGGGGGACTAACTAACTATGGCTACACCTTC CASSLSGGLTNYGYTF TRBJ1-2 TRBV27 NA NA
TGTGCCAGCAGCTTAGGAAGACTAGCGGGAGGCGAGCAGTACTTC CASSLGRLAGGEQYF TRBJ2-7 TRBV11-2 TRBD2 NA
TGTGCCAGCAGTTTGGGGCAGGGGGGGTCTAACTATGGCTACACCTTC CASSLGQGGSNYGYTF TRBJ1-2 TRBV28 TRBD1 once
TGTGCCAGCAGGGGAGGATCCTACGAGCAGTACTTC CASRGGSYEQYF TRBJ2-7 TRBV7-8 NA NA
TGTGCCAGTATGGTTATTCCGGGCACTGAAGCTTTCTTT CASMVIPGTEAFF TRBJ1-1 TRBV19 NA NA
TGTGCCAGCAGTGTCGCGGCGGGAGGGCCAAGTGAGCAGTTCTTC CASSVAAGGPSEQFF TRBJ2-1 TRBV27 TRBD2 NA
TGTGCCAGCAGCTTAGATCCCTCGAAGGAAGCGGCTTTT CASSLDPSKEAAF TRBJ2-3 TRBV11-2 NA NA
TGTGCCAGCAGTGATGGACTAAACAGGCTAGCAGCGAACACCGGGGAGCTGTTTTTT CASSDGLNRLAANTGELFF TRBJ2-2 TRBV6-1 NA NA
TGCGCCAGCAGCCGACAGGTCTCCTACAATGAGCAGTTCTTC CASSRQVSYNEQFF TRBJ2-1 TRBV4-3 NA once
TGTGCCAGCAGCGTAGGTATGAACACTGAAGCTTTCTTT CASSVGMNTEAFF TRBJ1-1 TRBV9 NA NA
TGTGCCAGCTCACCCCCTGGAGCCGGGGAGACCCAGTACTTC CASSPPGAGETQYF TRBJ2-5 TRBV18 NA NA
TGTGCCAGCAGTTATGGGAGGGATATGAACACTGAAGCTTTCTTT CASSYGRDMNTEAFF TRBJ1-1 TRBV6-5 NA NA
TGTGCCAGCAGTTGGGGTTACGGGACTGAAGCTTTCTTT CASSWGYGTEAFF TRBJ1-1 TRBV7-3 NA NA
TGTGCCATCAGACCGACAGGGATGGACGAGCAGTACTTC CAIRPTGMDEQYF TRBJ2-7 TRBV10-3 TRBD1 NA
TGTGCCAGCACGCACAGGGCGGATGCCATGTACCAAGAGACCCAGTACTTC CASTHRADAMYQETQYF TRBJ2-5 TRBV21-1 NA NA
TGTGCCAGCAGCTTGCTCGGGACAGGGAACTATGGCTACACCTTC CASSLLGTGNYGYTF TRBJ1-2 TRBV5-4 TRBD1 NA
TGTGCCAGCAGCGCAACTGGTGGGGCGCCGACAGATACGCAGTATTTT CASSATGGAPTDTQYF TRBJ2-3 TRBV9 NA NA
TGCGCCAGCAGCCCAACGCAGGGCCTTGACACTGAAGCTTTCTTT CASSPTQGLDTEAFF TRBJ1-1 TRBV5-1 NA NA
TGTGCCAGCAGCGTAAGCGGGGGGACCTACGAGCAGTACTTC CASSVSGGTYEQYF TRBJ2-7 TRBV9 TRBD2 NA
TGTGCCAGCAGCCAAGAATCGGGGACGGTATTGAACACTGAAGCTTTCTTT CASSQESGTVLNTEAFF TRBJ1-1 TRBV4-2 NA NA
TGTGCCAGCAGTTATATAGCAGGGACTGAAGCTTTCTTT CASSYIAGTEAFF TRBJ1-1 TRBV6-5 NA NA
TGTGCCAGCAGCCGTGGAATGGAGACTGAAGCTTTCTTT CASSRGMETEAFF TRBJ1-1 TRBV9 NA NA
TGTGCCAGCAGCTTGGGACTAGCGGGCTCGGACGAGCAGTACTTC CASSLGLAGSDEQYF TRBJ2-7 TRBV9 TRBD2 NA
TGTGCCAGCAGCCGGGGAAGCTACGAGCAGTACTTC CASSRGSYEQYF TRBJ2-7 TRBV9 NA NA
TGTGCCAGCACCGAGGGGAAAGTGACTGAAGCTTTCTTT CASTEGKVTEAFF TRBJ1-1 TRBV11-2 NA NA
TGTGCCAGCAGCTTAGTGGGGTCCGGGGAAAAACTGTTTTTT CASSLVGSGEKLFF TRBJ1-4 TRBV11-2 NA NA
TGTGCCAGCAGCTCGGAACAGGGGAAATTCAATGAGCAGTTCTTC CASSSEQGKFNEQFF TRBJ2-1 TRBV28 TRBD1 NA
TGTGCCAGCAGTTTTTCTAATTCCTACGAGCAGTACTTC CASSFSNSYEQYF TRBJ2-7 TRBV27 NA once
TGTGCCAGCAGTAAAGGACAGGGAACTAATCAGCCCCAGCATTTT CASSKGQGTNQPQHF TRBJ1-5 TRBV2 TRBD1 NA
TGTGCCAGCAGTCCAGCTGCCGGGGAGCTGTTTTTT CASSPAAGELFF TRBJ2-2 TRBV13 NA NA
TGTGCCAGCAGTACCAGGGGAATACCGGGCATGGGTCAGCCCCAGCATTTT CASSTRGIPGMGQPQHF TRBJ1-5 TRBV2 NA NA
TGTGCCAGCGGCCCTTGGGGGACTAGCGTAGGTGAGCAGTTCTTC CASGPWGTSVGEQFF TRBJ2-1 TRBV14 TRBD2 NA
TGTGCCAGCAGCTTAACCGGGGGGCGCTTCTACGAGCAGTACTTC CASSLTGGRFYEQYF TRBJ2-7 TRBV7-9 NA once
TGTGCCACCTTACCTAGGGGTATTGTGAACACTGAAGCTTTCTTT CATLPRGIVNTEAFF TRBJ1-1 TRBV19 NA NA
TGCGCCAGCAGCCCATGGCCGGGCAGGGGGCGTCTTGAGCAGTACTTC CASSPWPGRGRLEQYF TRBJ2-7 TRBV5-1 TRBD1 NA
TGTGCCAGCACCCATGTCCGGGACGCGGGTTTTGTGGGCTATGGCTACACCTTC CASTHVRDAGFVGYGYTF TRBJ1-2 TRBV27 NA NA